This T cell receptor beta chain is from a study of T cell responses to AZD1222 COVID-19 vaccine. Germline CDR1 reads LGHNA; CDR2 reads YSLEER. The ends were cut back, 0 bases at V and 3 bases at J, with 15 bases in the middle. This CDR3 has 17 residues. Generated by immunoSEQ multiplex PCR, the TCRdb table keeps only in-frame clones and is missing some. This sample carries around 140,000 clones, about 90% of them seen once, and the ten largest clones take approximately 3.5%. The input for sequencing was peripheral blood, taken 28 days after the second AZD1222 dose. The TCR sequence derives from an adult who received the AZD1222 COVID-19 vaccine. The genes are TRBV4-3 and TRBJ1-5; the D gene is possibly TRBD1 (5 bases). Here the CDR3 reads CASSQDIPLTDNQPQHF. The CDR3 coding sequence is TGCGCCAGCAGCCAAGATATACCCCTGACAGACAATCAGCCCCAGCATTTT.